The 8 T cell receptor beta chains listed next were all sequenced from one sample in a study of blood T cell repertoires in COVID-19. Clones were sequenced by immunoSEQ multiplex PCR, and TCRdb holds only the in-frame ones, with some missing. The sample gives about 360,000 clones, 75% to 90% of which show up once; about 7.1% is in the top ten. Sequenced: peripheral blood. The receptors were sampled from a woman aged 60-75 years with COVID-19, enrolled during active disease.

The V call is TRBV4-1, the J call TRBJ1-6; D is possibly TRBD1 (6 bases). Germline assignment: CDR1 MGHRA and CDR2 YSYEKL. The CDR3 runs to 15 residues. Deletions cut 4 bases from V and 6 bases from J, with 13 bases between. The CDR3 loop is CASSRTGISNSPLHF. The CDR3 coding sequence is TGCGCCAGCAGCCGTACAGGGATCAGTAATTCACCCCTCCACTTT.

The chain recombines TRBV4-2 with TRBJ2-2, with 8 positions matching TRBD1. V gave up 4 bases and J gave up 4 bases; unmatched junction bases: 14. Germline CDR1 reads LGHNA; CDR2 reads YNFKEQ. CDR3 length: 18 amino acids. The CDR3: CASSPQGSGQGATGELFF. The CDR3, as DNA: TGTGCCAGCAGCCCACAAGGGTCCGGGCAGGGGGCCACCGGGGAGCTGTTTTTT.

The chain carries TRBV10-2 and TRBJ2-3, with a weak D call TRBD2 (6 bases). This CDR3 is built from 13 residues. Trimming pared 6 bases from V and 0 bases from J, leaving 7 bases between. The V gene's germline CDR1 is WSHSY and CDR2 SAAADI. In DNA form, the CDR3 reads TGCGCCAGCAGGGGACTCAGCACAGATACGCAGTATTTT. Translation: CASRGLSTDTQYF.

The chain employs TRBV28 and TRBJ1-6; D ambiguous. The CDR3 contains 15 residues. In germline, CDR1 is MDHEN, CDR2 SYDVKM. V dropped 5 bases and J dropped 0 bases, with 8 bases sitting between them. Here the CDR3 DNA reads TGTGCCAGCAGTAGAGGAGGCTCCTATAATTCACCCCTCCACTTT. Its translation: CASSRGGSYNSPLHF. Using reference TRBV28 and TRBJ1-6 for the parts outside the CDR3, the full variable domain is DVKVTQSSRYLVKRTGEKVFLECVQDMDHENMFWYRQDPGLGLRLIYFSYDVKMKEKGDIPEGYSVSREKKERFSLILESASTNQTSMYLCASSRGGSYNSPLHFGNGTRLTVT.

The CDR3 is CASSYLGDSYEQYF. The CDR3 region has the DNA TGTGCCAGCAGTTATTTAGGAGACTCCTACGAGCAGTACTTC. The chain employs TRBV6-6 and TRBJ2-7; D is unresolved. The CDR3 sequence is 14 residues long. From germline, CDR1 is MNHNY and CDR2 SVGAGI (reference sequence). V lost 3 bases to trimming and J lost 0 bases, with 9 bases between them.

The genes are TRBV5-8 and TRBJ1-2; D is possibly TRBD1 (6 bases). Trimming removed 2 bases at V and 8 bases at J, with 10 bases between. The CDR3 totals 12 residues. The germline CDR1 and CDR2 sequences are SGHTS and YDEGEE. The CDR3 bases are TGTGCCAGCAGCTTTACAGGGCTCGGCTACACCTTC. It is translated as CASSFTGLGYTF.

Written as DNA, the CDR3 is TGTGCCAGCAGTTCTCTGACAGGGGACTCTGGAAACACCATATATTTT. Encoded protein: CASSSLTGDSGNTIYF. This chain connects TRBV28 to TRBJ1-3, with 8 bases that match TRBD1. V was clipped by 4 bases and J by 0 bases; unmatched bases: 5. The CDR3 totals 16 residues. In germline, CDR1 is MDHEN, CDR2 SYDVKM.

The V and J genes are TRBV5-6 and TRBJ2-7; D might be TRBD1 (5 bases). This CDR3 contains 15 residues. V was pared by 0 bases and J by 3 bases, with 13 bases between. The germline gives CDR1 SGHDT, CDR2 YYEEEE. CDR3 amino acids: CASSLAFAGIYEQYF. The CDR3 coding sequence is TGTGCCAGCAGCTTGGCCTTCGCAGGGATCTACGAGCAGTACTTC.